Listed here is a single T cell receptor beta chain. This sample stems from a study of blood T cell repertoires in COVID-19. The wider study: Acute-phase and convalescent COVID-19 samples originated in the United States, Italy and Spain. PBMCs, B-cell-depleted T cells, or T cells provided the cDNA or gDNA that made up the material.

Germline V lookup: CDR1 SGDLS, CDR2 YYNGEE. The V and J ends lost 0 bases and 3 bases, in that order; junction bases with no gene match: 1. This CDR3 has 14 amino acids. The authors' processing: Scientists estimated how many nucleated cells there were by amplifying reference gene primers. Method: immunoSEQ multiplex PCR; TCRdb's copy keeps in-frame clones and lacks some. V and J calls and clone size come straight from that table; D and trimming were deduced from the DNA. The sample contains around 300,000 clones, 88% of which appear only once. The sequence came from a man between 18 and 29 years old with active or convalescent COVID-19. The V call is TRBV9, the J call TRBJ2-7, with 9 bases identical to TRBD1. Material for sequencing was peripheral blood. Here the CDR3 reads CASSVGGQGYEQYF. DNA of the CDR3: TGTGCCAGCAGCGTAGGGGGACAGGGCTACGAGCAGTACTTC.